The clone carrying this T cell receptor (beta chain) appeared many times. These data come from a study of human T cells and chemical hapten exposure. Overall study context: Variation in per-sample TCR yields came mainly from small pooled library volume differences.

TCRdb recomputed calls from the RACE reads with MiXCR, one row per CDR3 protein. Among tens of thousands of distinct CDR3 sequences listed, approximately 11% were seen once. Time point noted: patch test 3, about 24 weeks after DPC sensitization. Treatment meaning: therapeutic diphenylcyclopropenone sensitization with weekly scalp DPC. Each patch-test visit's blood sample preceded patch application. The V gene lost 0 bases and the J gene lost 2 bases, with 6 bases spanning the gap. This CDR3 has 14 amino acids. Per germline, CDR1 SGHNT and CDR2 YENEEA. This receptor was identified in a woman in her 50s with alopecia areata. Some clones in this sample may be carry-over from other donors' samples. Sequenced here: whole blood, sampled in connection with sensitization to the hapten diphenylcyclopropenone (DPC). The chain is built from TRBV11-3 and TRBJ2-3; D remains unclear. In DNA, the CDR3 is TGTGCCAGCAGCTTAGACGGGTACACAGATACGCAGTATTTT. This codes for CASSLDGYTDTQYF. The full variable domain, rest sourced from reference TRBV11-3 and TRBJ2-3, is EAGVVQSPRYKIIEKKQPVAFWCNPISGHNTLYWYLQNLGQGPELLIRYENEEAVDDSQLPKDRFSAERLKGVDSTLKIQPAELGDSAVYLCASSLDGYTDTQYFGPGTRLTVL.